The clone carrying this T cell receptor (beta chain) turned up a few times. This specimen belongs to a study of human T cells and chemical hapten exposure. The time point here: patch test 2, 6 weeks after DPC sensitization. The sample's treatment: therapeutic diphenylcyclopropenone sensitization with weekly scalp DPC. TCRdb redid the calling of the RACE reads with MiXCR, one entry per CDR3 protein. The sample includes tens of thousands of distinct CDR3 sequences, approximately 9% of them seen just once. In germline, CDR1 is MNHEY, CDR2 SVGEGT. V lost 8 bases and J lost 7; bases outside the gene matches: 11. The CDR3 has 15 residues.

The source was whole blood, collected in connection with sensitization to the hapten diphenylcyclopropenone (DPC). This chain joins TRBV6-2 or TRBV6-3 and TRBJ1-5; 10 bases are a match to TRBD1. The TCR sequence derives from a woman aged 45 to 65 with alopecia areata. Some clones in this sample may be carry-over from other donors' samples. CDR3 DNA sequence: TGTGCCAGCCACCTGGGACAGGGGTTTGGGCAGCCCCAGCATTTT. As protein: CASHLGQGFGQPQHF.